This TCR beta chain is drawn from a study of cytomegalovirus exposure and HLA in healthy donors. At sampling all donors were nominally healthy, likely with unrecorded immune exposures. For this clone: What it recognizes is unknown.

Trimming cost V 5 bases and J 5 bases, with 12 bases left between them. Germline V lookup: CDR1 SGHNT, CDR2 YENEEA. This CDR3 comprises 13 residues. Study-level results: An ancestry cluster, one associated with Asian ancestry, reportedly showed fewer N-insertions than the approximately 670-donor mean in a later analysis. Per a later analysis, HLA-associated TCR beta chains showed more clonal expansion than other, equally common TCR beta chains.

A multiplex PCR was run with 60 Vbeta primers and 13 Jbeta primers. Clones were read by immunoSEQ multiplex PCR, and TCRdb kept only the in-frame ones, dropping some. The sample carries around 170,000 clones, around 82% recorded once. V usage is TRBV11-3 and J usage is TRBJ2-5; D might be TRBD1 (5 bases). The material sequenced was PBMCs. The receptor's source is a man aged 35 to 55 in good health and CMV-seronegative. The CDR3 loop is CASSTLQGETQYF. DNA for the CDR3: TGTGCCAGCAGCACCCTCCAGGGTGAGACCCAGTACTTC.